This T cell receptor beta chain was sequenced for a study of chemoradiotherapy in HPV16-positive cancers. Libraries were prepared by immunoSEQ multiplex PCR; TCRdb keeps only in-frame clonotypes and omits some of them. The repertoire holds roughly 34,000 clones, with 80% as singletons. Repertoires were sampled repeatedly during chemoradiotherapy. Per germline, CDR1 LNHNV and CDR2 YYDKDF (reference sequence). With 0 bases clipped from V and 3 bases from J, the junction kept 5 bases outside the gene matches. The CDR3 covers 15 residues. Sequenced material: blood, taken from a patient who underwent chemoradiotherapy. The receptor's source is a human donor with HPV-associated anogenital cancer. This sequence joins TRBV15 and TRBJ2-7; 7 bases align to TRBD2. The CDR3 protein is CATSRDLGGSYEQYF. The DNA of the CDR3 is TGTGCCACCAGCAGAGATCTCGGGGGGAGCTACGAGCAGTACTTC.